This T cell receptor (beta chain) was captured by sequencing in a study of cytomegalovirus exposure and HLA in healthy donors. This CDR3 contains 16 residues. Germline lookup yields CDR1 MNHNY and CDR2 SVGAGI (reference sequence). V lost 7 bases and J lost 7, with 22 bases in between. The study, taken as a whole, reports: Analyzed later, association rates of TCRs varied across HLA loci, with DRB1 most and HLA-C fewest. A later analysis found most CMV-associated TCR beta chains apparently HLA-restricted. There were reportedly fewer N-insertions in an Asian-associated ancestry cluster than the roughly 680-donor mean, in a later analysis. Testing in vitro showed a few CMV-associated chains specific for CMV antigens.

The PCR made use of 60 Vbeta and 13 Jbeta primers. TCRdb's copy holds only in-frame clones and misses some; the assay was immunoSEQ multiplex PCR. Of about 100,000 clones in the sample, about 75% were seen once. Concerning this clone: Its matching antigen is unknown.

The TCR comes from a man aged 40-55 years in good health and CMV-seropositive. The chain recombines TRBV6-6 with TRBJ2-2; D is undetermined. Sequencing was carried out using PBMCs. This chain's CDR3 is CASTAEIGGNFGELFF. The CDR3 DNA reads as TGTGCCAGCACCGCGGAAATTGGCGGTAACTTCGGGGAGCTGTTTTTT.